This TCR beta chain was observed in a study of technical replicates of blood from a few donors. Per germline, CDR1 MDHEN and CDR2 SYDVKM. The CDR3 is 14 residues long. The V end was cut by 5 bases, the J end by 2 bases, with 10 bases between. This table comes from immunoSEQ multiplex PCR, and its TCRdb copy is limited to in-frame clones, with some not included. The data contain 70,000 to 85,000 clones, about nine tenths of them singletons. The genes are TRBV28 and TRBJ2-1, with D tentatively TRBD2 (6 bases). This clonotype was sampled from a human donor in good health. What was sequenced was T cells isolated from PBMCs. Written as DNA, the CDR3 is TGTGCCAGCAGTACGGGGGTTCCCTACAATGAGCAGTTCTTC. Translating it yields CASSTGVPYNEQFF. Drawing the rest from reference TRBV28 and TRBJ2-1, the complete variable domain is DVKVTQSSRYLVKRTGEKVFLECVQDMDHENMFWYRQDPGLGLRLIYFSYDVKMKEKGDIPEGYSVSREKKERFSLILESASTNQTSMYLCASSTGVPYNEQFFGPGTRLTVL.